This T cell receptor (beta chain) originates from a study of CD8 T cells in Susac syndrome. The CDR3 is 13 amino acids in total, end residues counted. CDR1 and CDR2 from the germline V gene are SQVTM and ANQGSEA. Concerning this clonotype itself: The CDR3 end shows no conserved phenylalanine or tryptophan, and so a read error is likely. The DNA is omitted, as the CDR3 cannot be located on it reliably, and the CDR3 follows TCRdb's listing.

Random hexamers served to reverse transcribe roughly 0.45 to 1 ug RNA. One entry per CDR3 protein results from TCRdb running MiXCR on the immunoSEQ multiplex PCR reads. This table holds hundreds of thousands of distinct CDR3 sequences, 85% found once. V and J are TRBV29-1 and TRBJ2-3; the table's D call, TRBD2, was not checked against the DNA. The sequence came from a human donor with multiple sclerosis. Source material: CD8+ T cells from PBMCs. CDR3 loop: CSVGSGEYDTQYL.